The text below deals with one T cell receptor (beta chain). Its antigen is as yet unknown. There was one heparinised blood draw per donor, averaging around 0.11 L. The sample belongs to a study of beta chain features in type 1 diabetes. Study results and caveats: It was among patients, rather than healthy donors, that naive, central memory and Treg TCRB repertoires appeared more similar. Fewer insertions but more deletions were seen at VDJ junctions in type 1 diabetes patients. Shortening that was moderate but significant affected the TCRB CDR3s of Type 1 diabetes patients in all four CD4+ subsets. Reads derived from cDNA could over-represent cells showing high TCR expression.

As every portion of the isolated RNA was reverse transcribed, the sequencing read expressed TCRB transcripts. Repertoires were generated with immunoSEQ multiplex PCR, while TCRdb's copy carries only in-frame clones and drops some. The sample has just over 25,000 clones; about 49% are singletons. After removal of 3 bases from V and 3 bases from J, the junction contained 5 bases not matched to a gene. There are 16 residues in the CDR3. The germline V gene has CDR1 SEHNR and CDR2 FQNEAQ (reference sequence). The chain is built from TRBV7-9 and TRBJ2-1; TRBD2 agrees at 10 bases. The source of this sequence is a man between 25 and 39 years old with type 1 diabetes. Sequencing was done on a sample of stem cell memory CD4+ T cells from blood. CDR3 loop: CASSFDSGRVYNEQFF. The CDR3 region has the DNA TGTGCCAGCAGCTTTGACAGCGGGAGGGTCTACAATGAGCAGTTCTTC.